Shown below are 10 T cell receptor beta chains from a single sample sequenced in a study of somatic mutations in cytotoxic T cells in rheumatoid arthritis. Clones were read by immunoSEQ multiplex PCR, and TCRdb kept only the in-frame ones, dropping some. The data contain some 18,000 clones, about 74% of them seen just once; the ten biggest clones take up roughly 4.4%. The source material was CD8+ T cells sorted from blood. The origin of the receptors is an adult with rheumatoid arthritis.

The V call is TRBV4-1, the J call TRBJ1-5; 8 bases agree with TRBD1. Trimming removed 1 base from V and 6 bases from J; junction bases left unmatched: 8. Per the germline V gene, CDR1 is MGHRA and CDR2 is YSYEKL. This CDR3 has 16 residues. The CDR3 protein is CASSQATGTGSQPQHF. The DNA of the CDR3 is TGCGCCAGCAGCCAAGCAACCGGGACAGGATCTCAGCCCCAGCATTTT.

The chain is built from TRBV4-1 and TRBJ2-5, with D possibly TRBD2 on 6 matching bases. Germline CDR1 and CDR2: MGHRA and YSYEKL. The CDR3 is 12 amino acids. V lost 3 bases to trimming and J lost 9 bases, with 11 bases between them. The CDR3 protein is CASSQGPGAQYF. In DNA, the CDR3 is TGCGCCAGCAGCCAGGGGCCGGGGGCCCAGTACTTC.

V is TRBV4-1 and J is TRBJ2-3; 11 nucleotides match TRBD1. This CDR3 is built from 16 residues. CDR1 MGHRA and CDR2 YSYEKL come from the germline V gene. The junction had 2 bases not matched to a gene; V was cut back by 1 base and J by 2 bases. This chain's CDR3 is CASSQGTGGFTDTQYF. The CDR3 coding sequence is TGCGCCAGCAGCCAAGGGACAGGGGGCTTCACAGATACGCAGTATTTT.

This sequence joins TRBV9 and TRBJ2-1, with 7 bases aligning to TRBD1. Looked up from germline, CDR1 is SGDLS and CDR2 is YYNGEE. V lost 3 bases and J lost 4; bases outside the gene matches: 1. The CDR3 has 13 amino acids. CDR3 nucleotides: TGTGCCAGCAGCGCGGGACAGTACAATGAGCAGTTCTTC. Translated, it gives CASSAGQYNEQFF.

V is TRBV4-1 and J is TRBJ1-1; D may be TRBD1 (5 bases). Germline CDR1 reads MGHRA; CDR2 reads YSYEKL. V was cut by 3 bases and J by 1 base, with 9 bases left in between. The CDR3 is 14 residues long. The CDR3 sequence is CASSQVTGNTEAFF. In DNA, the CDR3 is TGCGCCAGCAGCCAGGTAACAGGGAACACTGAAGCTTTCTTT.

The rearrangement joins TRBV2 to TRBJ1-2; D remains unclear. The CDR3 consists of 15 residues. V was shortened by 9 bases and J by 2 bases, with 19 bases between the two germline ends. The V gene's germline CDR1 is SNHLY and CDR2 FYNNEI. The CDR3 region has the DNA TGTGCCAGATCTCGGACTGTTCTAATGAACTATGGCTACACCTTC. The encoded protein is CARSRTVLMNYGYTF.

This chain uses TRBV9 with TRBJ2-7, with a possible D match to TRBD2 (5 bases). The CDR3 consists of 15 residues. Germline V gene lookup returns CDR1 SGDLS and CDR2 YYNGEE. V was cut by 4 bases and J by 3 bases, with 17 bases left in between. The CDR3 nucleotides are TGTGCCAGCAGCCCCGGGGTTGGGTCCTACTACGAGCAGTACTTC. Amino acids: CASSPGVGSYYEQYF.

This clone was detected a few times. This chain connects TRBV7-3 to TRBJ2-5, with D possibly being TRBD2 (6 bases). The CDR3 loop spans 13 amino acids. CDR1 and CDR2 from the germline V gene are SGHTA and FQGTGA. The germline V and J ends were trimmed by 2 bases and 5 bases, with 9 bases remaining between them. In DNA, the CDR3 is TGTGCCAGCAGCTTAGGGGGGTGGGAGACCCAGTACTTC. Protein product: CASSLGGWETQYF.

This clone was observed a single time. This chain joins TRBV6-5 and TRBJ1-2; 7 bases match TRBD1. J lost 8 bases, V lost 2 bases, and 8 bases had no gene match. Germline V gives CDR1 MNHEY, CDR2 SVGAGI. This CDR3 region has 14 residues. The CDR3 bases are TGTGCCAGCAGTTACACCGGGACAGATGAAGGCTACACCTTC. Its translation is CASSYTGTDEGYTF.

CDR3 coding DNA: TGTGCCAGCAGCTCAGGAGGGGGAGGGCATGAGCAGTTCTTC. Amino acid sequence: CASSSGGGGHEQFF. This chain connects TRBV7-3 to TRBJ2-1; TRBD2 might be the D (7 bases). The V end was cut by 4 bases, the J end by 8 bases, with 15 bases between. Per germline, CDR1 SGHTA and CDR2 FQGTGA. This CDR3 is 14 amino acids long. The full variable domain, with the rest looked up from reference TRBV7-3 and TRBJ2-1, is GAGVSQTPSNKVTEKGKYVELRCDPISGHTALYWYRQSLGQGPEFLIYFQGTGAADDSGLPNDRFFAVRPEGSVSTLKIQRTERGDSAVYLCASSSGGGGHEQFFGPGTRLTVL.